The sequence of this T cell receptor beta chain was determined in a study of cytotoxic CD8 clonotypes in ibrutinib-treated CLL. This clone was recorded a few times. The repertoire was sequenced with immunoSEQ multiplex PCR; TCRdb's copy has only in-frame clones and lacks some. The table has around 25,000 clones, nearly 70% seen once; the top ten hold approximately 50%. The sequence came from a human donor with chronic lymphocytic leukemia. The material sequenced was PBMCs, taken at disease progression, from a patient treated with ibrutinib.

In nucleotides, the CDR3 is TGCGCCAGCAGCCAAGACCCTGGCGTGGATACGCAGTATTTT. Amino acid sequence: CASSQDPGVDTQYF. The V and J genes are TRBV4-3 and TRBJ2-3, with D unclear. This CDR3 is built from 14 residues. The germline V and J ends were trimmed by 0 bases and 6 bases, with 10 bases remaining between them. Per the germline V gene, CDR1 is LGHNA and CDR2 is YSLEER.